This record concerns one T cell receptor (beta chain) sequence. Its antigen remains unknown. Treatment noted: oral pan-JAK inhibitor, 5-10 mg twice daily. The record originates from a study of CD8+ T cells in alopecia areata. Findings and limits, study-wide: Normal scalp had lower clonality than lesional scalp, with alopecia totalis/universalis lesions showing this most strongly.

RNA extraction was followed by reverse transcription into cDNA, which acted as the sequencing template. The method was immunoSEQ multiplex PCR; TCRdb's version includes in-frame clones alone and lacks a portion of them. Among some 150,000 clones listed, about 56% were seen once. Trimming stripped 0 bases from V and 0 bases from J, with 8 bases between. CDR3 length equals 15 residues. CDR1 is PRHDT, CDR2 FYEKMQ, per germline (reference sequence). The source material was CD8+ T cells sorted from blood, sampled at week 4, from a patient treated with tofacitinib. The chain employs TRBV13 and TRBJ1-1, with D unresolved. This receptor was obtained from a human donor with alopecia areata. The CDR3 loop is CASSLGDGVNTEAFF. The CDR3 nucleotides are TGTGCCAGCAGCTTAGGTGATGGGGTGAACACTGAAGCTTTCTTT.